The TCR beta chain under discussion was sequenced for a study of beta chain features in type 1 diabetes. Study outcomes and limitations: When Type 1 diabetes patients were examined, their TCRB CDR3s proved moderately but significantly shorter in all four CD4+ subsets.

The whole isolated RNA underwent reverse transcription, so sequencing captured expressed TCRB transcripts. Measured with immunoSEQ multiplex PCR; TCRdb has only the in-frame clones, and not every one. Of 500,000 to 650,000 clones listed, roughly an eighth are singletons. About this clone itself: Its specificity is unknown.

The CDR3 spans 16 residues. The junction had 4 bases not matched to a gene; V was cut back by 0 bases and J by 2 bases. CDR1 and CDR2 from the germline V gene are LGHNA and YSLEER. Via CD45RO/CCR7/CD25/CD127/CD95/CD27, cells of the CD4+ naive, central memory, regulatory and stem cell-like memory subsets were sorted. This rearrangement joins TRBV4-3 to TRBJ1-5; 7 bases line up with TRBD1. This clonotype originated in a man aged 25-45 years with type 1 diabetes. Source material: naive CD4+ T cells from blood. The CDR3 DNA reads as TGCGCCAGCAGCCAAGACAGGGGGGAAGGCAATCAGCCCCAGCATTTT. This codes for CASSQDRGEGNQPQHF.